The present TCR beta chain was sequenced within a study of T cells in Graves' hyperthyroidism and ophthalmopathy. Study-level information: Peripheral blood was drawn at first diagnosis, prior to all treatment. Regarding the study as a whole: Blood also showed most of the thyroid clonotypes that were expanded above 0.001.

This CDR3 spans 13 amino acids. V was shortened by 3 bases and J by 2 bases, with 10 bases between the two germline ends. CDR1 and CDR2 from the germline V gene are DFQATT and SNEGSKA (reference sequence). This clonotype was seen repeatedly, ten times or more. The antigen remains unidentified. Amplified TCR beta CDR3 regions derived from RNA transcripts. Primed by the HTBI set, a first-round RT-PCR was run on the TCR CDR3. One entry per CDR3 protein results from TCRdb running MiXCR on the multiplex PCR reads. The table includes under 70,000 distinct CDR3 sequences, under 70% detected once. Under 3 months was the duration of disease in ophthalmopathy patients, who also had a Clinical Activity Score of at least 3 and a NOSPECS grade of at least 4. Based on clinical symptoms, serum thyroxine and TRAb, thyroid ultrasound and orbital computed tomography, diagnoses were reached.

Sequenced material: blood. The sequence was obtained from a woman aged 55-69 years with Graves' ophthalmopathy. J is TRBJ1-1 and V is TRBV20-1; no reliable D call. CDR3 sequence reads: CSASTPINTEAFF. The DNA of the CDR3 is TGCAGTGCTAGTACACCGATAAACACTGAAGCTTTCTTT.